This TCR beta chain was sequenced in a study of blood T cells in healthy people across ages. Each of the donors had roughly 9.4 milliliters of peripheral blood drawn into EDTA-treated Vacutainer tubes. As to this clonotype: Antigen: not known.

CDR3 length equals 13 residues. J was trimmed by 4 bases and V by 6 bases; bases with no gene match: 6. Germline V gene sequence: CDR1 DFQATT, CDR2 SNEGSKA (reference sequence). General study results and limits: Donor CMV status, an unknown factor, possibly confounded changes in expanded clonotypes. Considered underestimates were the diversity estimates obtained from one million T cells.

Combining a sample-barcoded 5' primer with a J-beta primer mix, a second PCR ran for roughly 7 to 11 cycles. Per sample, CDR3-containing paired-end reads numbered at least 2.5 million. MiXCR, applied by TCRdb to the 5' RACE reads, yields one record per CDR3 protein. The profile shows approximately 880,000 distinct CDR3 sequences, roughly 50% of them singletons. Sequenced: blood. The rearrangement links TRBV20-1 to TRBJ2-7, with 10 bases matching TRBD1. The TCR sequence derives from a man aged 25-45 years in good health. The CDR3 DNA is TGCAGTGCCTTGACAGGGGGCGGGTACGAGCAGTACTTC. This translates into CSALTGGGYEQYF.